One and the same sample provided the 11 T cell receptor beta chains below, sequenced in a study of OX40 agonist ivuxolimab in advanced cancers. TCRdb keeps only in-frame clones here, not all; method: immunoSEQ multiplex PCR. The sample carries about 58,000 clones, nearly 90% recorded once. Sequenced here: CD4+ or CD8+ T cells sorted from blood, sampled in a trial of the OX40 agonist ivuxolimab. The receptors were sampled from an adult with an advanced solid tumor such as melanoma, head and neck, liver or kidney cancer.

This clone came up a few times. The chain joins TRBV5-6 to TRBJ1-2; no firm D call. Germline CDR1 SGHDT, CDR2 YYEEEE. The CDR3 runs 15 residues. V lost 0 bases, J lost 5 bases, and 14 bases lay in between. CDR3 sequence (DNA): TGTGCCAGCAGCTTGGCGGATCTGACGGCTTATGGCTACACCTTC. This codes for CASSLADLTAYGYTF. Supplemented by reference TRBV5-6 and TRBJ1-2, the full variable domain reads DAGVTQSPTHLIKTRGQQVTLRCSPKSGHDTVSWYQQALGQGPQFIFQYYEEEERQRGNFPDRFSGHQFPNYSSELNVNALLLGDSALYLCASSLADLTAYGYTFGSGTRLTVV.

This sequence joins TRBV27 and TRBJ1-2; no reliable D call. There are 15 residues in the CDR3. Germline V gene sequence: CDR1 MNHEY, CDR2 SMNVEV (reference sequence). V was trimmed by 4 bases and J by 2 bases, leaving 14 bases between them. CDR3 sequence (DNA): TGTGCCAGCAGTTCCACCCCTCGAGACAACTATGGCTACACCTTC. Amino acid sequence: CASSSTPRDNYGYTF.

This clone was detected only a few times. V and J are TRBV4-3 and TRBJ2-2, with a weak D call TRBD1 (7 bases). This CDR3 is 15 amino acids long. The germline V gene encodes CDR1 LGHNA and CDR2 YSLEER. With 0 bases removed from V and 5 bases from J, the gap between germline ends came to 10 bases. CDR3 nucleotides: TGCGCCAGCAGCCAAGACGCAGGGGGGACCGGGGAGCTGTTTTTT. It translates to CASSQDAGGTGELFF.

The chain joins TRBV5-1 to TRBJ1-1; no clear D gene. The V end lost 4 bases, the J end lost 4 bases, and 14 bases lay between the germline ends. Germline CDR1 is SGHRS and CDR2 is YFSETQ. The CDR3 sequence is 14 residues long. DNA for the CDR3: TGCGCCAGCAGCGTGGCCGGGAGCTTCACTGAAGCTTTCTTT. It is translated as CASSVAGSFTEAFF.

The V call is TRBV27, the J call TRBJ2-1, with D perhaps TRBD2 (6 bases). This CDR3 has 14 amino acids. V was clipped by 3 bases and J by 7 bases, with 13 bases between them. CDR1 and CDR2 from the germline V gene are MNHEY and SMNVEV (reference sequence). The CDR3 bases are TGTGCCAGCAGTTTGATCGGGAGCCGGAATGAGCAGTTCTTC. It translates to CASSLIGSRNEQFF.

The chain recombines TRBV11-2 with TRBJ2-7, with TRBD2 matching 11 bases. The CDR3 is made up of 19 amino acids. Looked up from germline, CDR1 is SGHAT and CDR2 is FQNNGV. V lost 4 bases, J lost 0 bases, and 14 bases stayed unmatched. CDR3 DNA: TGTGCCAGCAGCTCCCCCGGGACTAGCGGAAGCACGTTCTCCTACGAGCAGTACTTC. It is translated as CASSSPGTSGSTFSYEQYF.

The V call is TRBV27, the J call TRBJ1-5; D remains unclear. The V end lost 8 bases, the J end lost 4 bases, and 3 bases lay between the germline ends. Germline V lookup: CDR1 MNHEY, CDR2 SMNVEV (reference sequence). The CDR3 runs 10 residues. For the CDR3, the DNA is TGTGCCAGCGGTAATCAGCCCCAGCATTTT. Residues: CASGNQPQHF.

The chain combines TRBV7-2 with TRBJ1-3; possibly TRBD1 for D (5 bases). V lost 0 bases, J lost 4 bases, and 10 bases lay in between. Per the germline V gene, CDR1 is SGHTA and CDR2 is FQGNSA. CDR3 size: 15 residues. In DNA form, the CDR3 reads TGTGCCAGCAGCTTAGCTTCCGGGGCAGGAAACACCATATATTTT. It yields the protein CASSLASGAGNTIYF.

This clone was counted between two and nine times. This chain uses TRBV5-5 with TRBJ1-1; 8 bases are a match to TRBD1. The CDR3 extends over 14 amino acids. The germline gives CDR1 SGHKS, CDR2 YYEKEE (reference sequence). The J segment lost 6 bases and the V segment lost 3 bases, leaving 7 bases of the junction unmatched. Here the CDR3 reads CASSYRQGTAEAFF. DNA for the CDR3: TGTGCCAGCAGCTACCGACAGGGGACGGCTGAAGCTTTCTTT.

The V call is TRBV27, the J call TRBJ2-5, with unresolved D. V lost 5 bases to trimming and J lost 5 bases, with 9 bases between them. The CDR3 consists of 12 residues. Per germline, CDR1 MNHEY and CDR2 SMNVEV (reference sequence). The CDR3 region has the DNA TGTGCCAGCAGTCCGCTTGGGGAGACCCAGTACTTC. Translation gives CASSPLGETQYF.

The gene calls are TRBV19 and TRBJ1-1; the match to TRBD1 covers 7 bases. This CDR3 comprises 14 residues. The germline V gene encodes CDR1 LNHDA and CDR2 SQIVND (reference sequence). V shed 8 bases, J shed 6 bases, and the junction held 12 bases outside the gene matches. The DNA for the CDR3 is TGTGCCAGTGATCCAGGGGGGGAAATCCCTGAAGCTTTCTTT. It codes for CASDPGGEIPEAFF.